These 7 T cell receptor beta chains originate from one sample sequenced in a study of shared clonotypes between healthy human individuals (dated by TCRdb to 2020 to 2021). CD8 naive samples were obtained by positive selection for CCR7 among CD45RO-negative cells, yielding a CD45RA+CCR7+ population from which TemRA cells were excluded. Library construction relied on the immunoSEQ multiplex PCR assay. TCRdb holds this immuneACCESS table with in-frame rearrangements only. Some clones are missing; in checked studies, unresolved V genes explain under half, and the rest has no known cause. Across this sample there are approximately 2,000,000 clones, with over 85% seen only once. The ten top clones hold about 1.6% of the sample. Sequences were obtained from naive CD8+ T cells from PBMCs. What this sample's cell subset or site label stands for: CD45RA+CCR7+. Receptor source: a man younger than 30 in good health. Some clones in this sample may be carry-over from other donors' samples.

J is TRBJ1-2 and V is TRBV7-9; D not certain. CDR1 is SEHNR, CDR2 FQNEAQ, per germline (reference sequence). The V end was cut by 4 bases, the J end by 9 bases, with 12 bases between. This CDR3 has 12 residues. The CDR3: CASSSDTASYTF. The CDR3 DNA reads as TGTGCCAGCAGCTCCGACACCGCGAGCTACACCTTC.

V is TRBV11-2 and J is TRBJ1-2; 7 bases map to TRBD1. The CDR3 has 14 residues. V lost 4 bases, J lost 3 bases, and 5 bases stayed unmatched. The germline V gene encodes CDR1 SGHAT and CDR2 FQNNGV. CDR3 nucleotides: TGTGCCAGCAGCTCAGACAGGGCCCACTATGGCTACACCTTC. Protein sequence: CASSSDRAHYGYTF.

This chain links TRBV5-1 with TRBJ1-2; maybe TRBD1 (5 bases). Trimming removed 5 bases from V and 5 bases from J, with 22 bases in between. CDR3 length: 16 residues. Germline CDR1 reads SGHRS; CDR2 reads YFSETQ. CDR3 protein: CASSRDGGTSPYGYTF. The CDR3 bases are TGCGCCAGCAGTAGGGACGGAGGTACTTCGCCGTATGGCTACACCTTC. Complete variable domain (other parts from reference TRBV5-1 and TRBJ1-2): KAGVTQTPRYLIKTRGQQVTLSCSPISGHRSVSWYQQTPGQGLQFLFEYFSETQRNKGNFPGRFSGRQFSNSRSEMNVSTLELGDSALYLCASSRDGGTSPYGYTFGSGTRLTVV.

This chain uses TRBV10-2 with TRBJ2-1; TRBD2 is a possible D gene (5 bases). The CDR3 length is 11 residues. Germline CDR1 is WSHSY and CDR2 is SAAADI. The V end was cut by 7 bases, the J end by 7 bases, with 8 bases between. The CDR3 DNA follows: TGCGCCAGCACCCCGGGGAATGAGCAGTTCTTC. Its protein product is CASTPGNEQFF.

The chain has TRBV5-4 and TRBJ2-7; perhaps TRBD1 as D (5 bases). V gave up 4 bases and J gave up 7 bases, with 15 bases separating them. There are 13 residues in the CDR3. CDR1 and CDR2 from the germline V gene are SGHNT and YYREEE (reference sequence). CDR3 protein: CASSPLGAREQYF. The CDR3 DNA reads as TGTGCCAGCAGCCCCCTAGGGGCGCGGGAGCAGTACTTC. The full variable domain, in which reference TRBV5-4 and TRBJ2-7 provide the parts outside the CDR3, is ETGVTQSPTHLIKTRGQQVTLRCSSQSGHNTVSWYQQALGQGPQFIFQYYREEENGRGNFPPRFSGLQFPNYSSELNVNALELDDSALYLCASSPLGAREQYFGPGTRLTVT.

The DNA for the CDR3 is TGTGCCAGCAGTTCCGGACTAGCGTGGTACGAGCAGTACTTC. Translated: CASSSGLAWYEQYF. The V and J genes are TRBV28 and TRBJ2-7; 9 bases line up with TRBD2. CDR3 size: 14 residues. J lost 4 bases, V lost 4 bases, and 5 bases had no gene match. Germline CDR1 and CDR2: MDHEN and SYDVKM.

The chain recombines TRBV9 with TRBJ2-7; D could derive from TRBD1 or TRBD2 (5 bases each). Germline CDR1 is SGDLS and CDR2 is YYNGEE. The CDR3 totals 14 residues. The V and J ends lost 0 bases and 4 bases respectively, with 11 bases between them. CDR3 region: CASSVAVGEYEQYF. In nucleotides, the CDR3 is TGTGCCAGCAGCGTAGCTGTGGGGGAGTACGAGCAGTACTTC.